One and the same sample provided the 25 T cell receptor beta chains below, sequenced in a study of blood T cell repertoires in COVID-19. The assay was immunoSEQ multiplex PCR, and TCRdb's table has in-frame clones only and misses some. Among fewer than 35,000 clones, more than 75% were seen once, and the ten largest hold roughly 13%. Sample: peripheral blood. These receptors came from a human donor in a cohort sampled during active COVID-19. The donor label of this sample is uncertain.

The table lists this clone with a count of one. V usage is TRBV7-2 and J usage is TRBJ2-1; the match to TRBD2 covers 10 bases. The V gene end was trimmed by 5 bases and the J gene end by 2 bases; junction bases not matched to a gene: 3. Looked up from germline, CDR1 is SGHTA and CDR2 is FQGNSA. The CDR3 spans 15 residues. This CDR3 reads CASSPGLAAYNEQFF. The CDR3 region has the DNA TGTGCCAGCAGCCCAGGACTAGCGGCCTACAATGAGCAGTTCTTC. Full variable domain (missing parts from reference TRBV7-2 and TRBJ2-1): GAGVSQSPSNKVTEKGKDVELRCDPISGHTALYWYRQSLGQGLEFLIYFQGNSAPDKSGLPSDRFSAERTGGSVSTLTIQRTQQEDSAVYLCASSPGLAAYNEQFFGPGTRLTVL.

This clone was seen a handful of times. The rearrangement joins TRBV6-2 or TRBV6-3 to TRBJ2-1, with a tentative D call TRBD2 (6 bases). Germline V CDR1 and CDR2: MNHEY, SVGEGT. The CDR3 totals 15 residues. V lost 5 bases, J lost 8 bases, and 19 bases lay in between. CDR3 residues: CASSPAGSFNHEQFF. The CDR3, as DNA: TGTGCCAGCAGTCCCGCCGGGAGCTTCAACCATGAGCAGTTCTTC.

This chain links TRBV30 with TRBJ1-6, with D uncertain. CDR1 and CDR2 from the germline V gene are GTSNPN and SVGIG (reference sequence). V was trimmed by 3 bases and J by 4 bases, leaving 4 bases between them. The CDR3 covers 12 residues. The CDR3 reads CAWSAYNSPLHF. Written as DNA, the CDR3 is TGTGCCTGGAGCGCGTATAATTCACCCCTCCACTTT. Variable domain in full (rest from reference TRBV30 and TRBJ1-6): SQTIHQWPATLVQPVGSPLSLECTVEGTSNPNLYWYRQAAGRGLQLLFYSVGIGQISSEVPQNLSASRPQDRQFILSSKKLLLSDSGFYLCAWSAYNSPLHFGNGTRLTVT.

The count of this clone is one. This chain links TRBV9 with TRBJ2-5, with 14 bases aligning to TRBD2. Germline V gene data show CDR1 as SGDLS and CDR2 as YYNGEE. The CDR3 runs to 15 residues. The V and J ends lost 4 bases and 2 bases, in that order; junction bases with no gene match: 1. CDR3 sequence (DNA): TGTGCCAGCAGCTGGACTAGCGGGGGGCAAGAGACCCAGTACTTC. The encoded protein is CASSWTSGGQETQYF.

The rearrangement joins TRBV7-8 to TRBJ2-2, with TRBD2 identical over 9 bases. J was trimmed by 5 bases and V by 1 base; bases with no gene match: 8. CDR3 length: 17 residues. CDR1 SGHVS and CDR2 FQNEAQ come from the germline V gene. Here the CDR3 DNA reads TGTGCCAGCAGCTTAGGGGTTAGCGGGGGCCGAACCGGGGAGCTGTTTTTT. Amino acids: CASSLGVSGGRTGELFF. The complete variable domain, with remaining parts taken from reference TRBV7-8 and TRBJ2-2, reads GAGVSQSPRYKVAKRGQDVALRCDPISGHVSLFWYQQALGQGPEFLTYFQNEAQLDKSGLPSDRFFAERPEGSVSTLKIQRTQQEDSAVYLCASSLGVSGGRTGELFFGEGSRLTVL.

J is TRBJ1-4 and V is TRBV29-1; possible D gene TRBD1, 5 bases. V lost 7 bases and J lost 1, with 10 bases in between. Germline-derived CDR1 and CDR2 are SQVTM and ANQGSEA. CDR3 length: 13 amino acids. In DNA form, the CDR3 reads TGCAGCGCCGGAGGGGAAACTAATGAAAAACTGTTTTTT. It yields the protein CSAGGETNEKLFF.

The rearrangement joins TRBV5-4 to TRBJ1-1; 7 bases fit TRBD1. The CDR3 totals 15 residues. Unmatched junction bases numbered 9, after V lost 3 bases and J lost 4 bases. CDR1 is SGHNT, CDR2 YYREEE, per germline (reference sequence). The CDR3 loop is CASSWDEGAVTEAFF. In DNA, the CDR3 is TGTGCCAGCAGCTGGGATGAGGGGGCTGTCACTGAAGCTTTCTTT. Full variable domain (rest looked up from reference TRBV5-4 and TRBJ1-1): ETGVTQSPTHLIKTRGQQVTLRCSSQSGHNTVSWYQQALGQGPQFIFQYYREEENGRGNFPPRFSGLQFPNYSSELNVNALELDDSALYLCASSWDEGAVTEAFFGQGTRLTVV.

V usage is TRBV7-2 and J usage is TRBJ2-1; D remains unclear. Trimming cost V 3 bases and J 7 bases, with 7 bases left between them. This CDR3 comprises 12 residues. Germline V gives CDR1 SGHTA, CDR2 FQGNSA. The CDR3 sequence: CASSFVTNEQFF. CDR3 DNA sequence: TGTGCCAGCAGCTTCGTAACTAATGAGCAGTTCTTC.

The chain carries TRBV5-1 and TRBJ1-6, with TRBD1 as a possible D gene (5 bases). This CDR3 contains 15 residues. Germline-derived CDR1 and CDR2 are SGHRS and YFSETQ. V lost 4 bases, J lost 8 bases, and 16 bases lay in between. The CDR3 DNA sequence: TGCGCCAGCAGCCCGGGCGGGGGGTTCGATTCACCCCTCCACTTT. Protein: CASSPGGGFDSPLHF.

The chain is built from TRBV6-1 and TRBJ1-6, with 10 bases that match TRBD1. The CDR3 runs to 18 residues. Unmatched junction bases numbered 8, after V lost 4 bases and J lost 2 bases. CDR1 is MNHNS and CDR2 is SASEGT in the germline V gene. The chain's CDR3 is CASSGPGTGEAYNSPLHF. CDR3 DNA sequence: TGTGCCAGCAGTGGTCCCGGGACAGGGGAGGCCTATAATTCACCCCTCCACTTT.

The chain carries TRBV7-2 and TRBJ2-2; D is possibly TRBD1 (5 bases). V was trimmed by 5 bases and J by 7 bases, leaving 11 bases between them. The length of the CDR3 is 13 residues. The germline CDR1 and CDR2 sequences are SGHTA and FQGNSA. Written as DNA, the CDR3 is TGTGCCAGCAGCAATCAGGGTAACGGGGAGCTGTTTTTT. It specifies CASSNQGNGELFF.

The rearrangement joins TRBV6-5 to TRBJ2-1, with TRBD2 matching over 8 bases. V was pared by 6 bases and J by 4 bases, with 5 bases of the junction left unmatched. The CDR3 spans 14 residues. Germline-derived CDR1 and CDR2 are MNHEY and SVGAGI. CDR3 region: CASRDSGIYNEQFF. The CDR3 coding sequence is TGTGCCAGCAGGGATAGCGGGATTTACAATGAGCAGTTCTTC.

This clone occurred a few times. V is TRBV21-1 and J is TRBJ2-2; no DNA check was done on the table's D call, TRBD2. TRBV21-1 is listed as a pseudogene. This CDR3 is built from 19 residues. CDR3 in DNA: TGTGCCAGCAGCACAAACGGGATTCGAGCAAATCCCTTCACCGGGGAGCTGTTTTTT. Translated: CASSTNGIRANPFTGELFF.

The chain combines TRBV7-8 with TRBJ2-3; D is perhaps TRBD1 (5 bases). The V and J ends lost 2 bases and 2 bases respectively, with 8 bases between them. The CDR3 is made up of 14 amino acids. Looked up from germline, CDR1 is SGHVS and CDR2 is FQNEAQ. The CDR3 nucleotides read TGTGCCAGCAGCTTACCAGGGTTCACAGATACGCAGTATTTT. Protein product: CASSLPGFTDTQYF.

In its sample, this clone was seen once. The V and J genes are TRBV7-8 and TRBJ2-3; 7 bases are a match to TRBD1. Losses at the gene ends were 4 bases for V and 2 bases for J; bases not matched to a gene: 12. CDR3 length: 17 amino acids. In germline, CDR1 is SGHVS, CDR2 FQNEAQ. The CDR3 reads CASSSDFKGAATDTQYF. CDR3 nucleotide sequence: TGTGCCAGCAGCTCTGACTTTAAGGGGGCCGCCACAGATACGCAGTATTTT.

This chain uses TRBV10-3 with TRBJ2-1; TRBD2 aligns across 12 bases. Germline CDR1 and CDR2: ENHRY and SYGVKD. This CDR3 has 16 amino acids. The J segment lost 9 bases and the V segment lost 6 bases, leaving 12 bases of the junction unmatched. The CDR3 DNA is TGTGCCATCAGACAGACTAGCGGGGGCAACGAGGGTGAGCAGTTCTTC. Amino acids: CAIRQTSGGNEGEQFF.

The chain uses TRBV11-3 and TRBJ2-2; D is perhaps TRBD2 (6 bases). The CDR3 loop spans 13 amino acids. CDR1 is SGHNT, CDR2 YENEEA, per germline. Between the trimmed V and J ends, which lost 5 bases and 7 bases, there was a span of 11 bases. CDR3 in DNA: TGTGCCAGCAGCCCAGACGGGGGCGGGGAGCTGTTTTTT. Translated, it gives CASSPDGGGELFF.

The chain joins TRBV28 to TRBJ1-1, with 7 bases that match TRBD1. Germline trimming cut 3 bases from V and 1 base from J; bases unmatched to any gene: 2. CDR1 and CDR2 from the germline V gene are MDHEN and SYDVKM. CDR3 length: 14 residues. The CDR3 DNA sequence: TGTGCCAGCAGTTTGGGACAGACGAACACTGAAGCTTTCTTT. Encoded protein: CASSLGQTNTEAFF. The full variable domain, in which reference TRBV28 and TRBJ1-1 provide the parts outside the CDR3, is DVKVTQSSRYLVKRTGEKVFLECVQDMDHENMFWYRQDPGLGLRLIYFSYDVKMKEKGDIPEGYSVSREKKERFSLILESASTNQTSMYLCASSLGQTNTEAFFGQGTRLTVV.

This chain joins TRBV5-6 and TRBJ1-4; D is undetermined. The CDR3 is made up of 15 amino acids. Germline CDR1 is SGHDT and CDR2 is YYEEEE. The V end lost 0 bases, the J end lost 4 bases, and 10 bases lay between the germline ends. The CDR3 nucleotides read TGTGCCAGCAGCTTGGCCGGTGGAGATAATGAAAAACTGTTTTTT. It codes for CASSLAGGDNEKLFF. Complete variable domain (other parts from reference TRBV5-6 and TRBJ1-4): DAGVTQSPTHLIKTRGQQVTLRCSPKSGHDTVSWYQQALGQGPQFIFQYYEEEERQRGNFPDRFSGHQFPNYSSELNVNALLLGDSALYLCASSLAGGDNEKLFFGSGTQLSVL.

V and J are TRBV19 and TRBJ2-7; TRBD1 matches at 8 bases. The germline CDR1 and CDR2 sequences are LNHDA and SQIVND (reference sequence). The CDR3 covers 14 residues. V lost 4 bases to trimming and J lost 3 bases; unmatched junction nucleotides: 5. The CDR3 sequence is CASSSGTGGYEQYF. CDR3 in DNA: TGTGCCAGTAGTAGTGGGACAGGAGGCTACGAGCAGTACTTC.

This clone came up a few times. This sequence joins TRBV25-1 and TRBJ1-1; no definite D call. This CDR3 spans 14 amino acids. The germline V and J ends were trimmed by 8 bases and 1 base, with 14 bases remaining between them. Per germline, CDR1 MGHDK and CDR2 SYGVNS. CDR3 loop: CASQSHRGNTEAFF. Here the CDR3 DNA reads TGTGCCAGCCAGTCACACCGTGGGAACACTGAAGCTTTCTTT.

This clone was detected only once. The CDR3 DNA is TGCAGCGTTGAAATTTTGGCAGGGGGGATTAATAACTATGGCTACACCTTC. Its protein product is CSVEILAGGINNYGYTF. The chain is built from TRBV29-1 and TRBJ1-2; TRBD1 matches at 7 bases. V lost 2 bases and J lost 1; bases outside the gene matches: 13. The CDR3 covers 17 residues. Germline CDR1 is SQVTM and CDR2 is ANQGSEA. The variable domain in full, completed from reference TRBV29-1 and TRBJ1-2, reads SAVISQKPSRDICQRGTSLTIQCQVDSQVTMMFWYRQQPGQSLTLIATANQGSEATYESGFVIDKFPISRPNLTFSTLTVSNMSPEDSSIYLCSVEILAGGINNYGYTFGSGTRLTVV.

This rearrangement joins TRBV7-2 to TRBJ1-1; possibly TRBD1 for D (5 bases). The CDR3 loop spans 14 amino acids. Per the germline V gene, CDR1 is SGHTA and CDR2 is FQGNSA. The germline V and J ends were trimmed by 2 bases and 2 bases, with 9 bases remaining between them. CDR3 amino acids: CASSLRQSNTEAFF. The CDR3 DNA is TGTGCCAGCAGCTTACGACAGTCTAACACTGAAGCTTTCTTT.

This clone has a handful of counts. The chain employs TRBV27 and TRBJ1-4; 8 bases agree with TRBD1. V gave up 6 bases and J gave up 7 bases; unmatched junction bases: 10. This CDR3 is built from 15 residues. Per the germline V gene, CDR1 is MNHEY and CDR2 is SMNVEV (reference sequence). The CDR3 loop reads CASRFQGALGEKLFF. The DNA of the CDR3 is TGTGCCAGCAGATTTCAGGGGGCGCTTGGTGAAAAACTGTTTTTT.

The chain combines TRBV2 with TRBJ2-1; D not certain. This CDR3 spans 12 amino acids. CDR1 is SNHLY, CDR2 FYNNEI, per germline. Trimming shortened V by 5 bases and J by 5 bases, and 7 bases separated the two germline ends. CDR3 in amino acids: CASSSNNNEQFF. DNA for the CDR3: TGTGCCAGCAGTTCCAACAACAATGAGCAGTTCTTC.